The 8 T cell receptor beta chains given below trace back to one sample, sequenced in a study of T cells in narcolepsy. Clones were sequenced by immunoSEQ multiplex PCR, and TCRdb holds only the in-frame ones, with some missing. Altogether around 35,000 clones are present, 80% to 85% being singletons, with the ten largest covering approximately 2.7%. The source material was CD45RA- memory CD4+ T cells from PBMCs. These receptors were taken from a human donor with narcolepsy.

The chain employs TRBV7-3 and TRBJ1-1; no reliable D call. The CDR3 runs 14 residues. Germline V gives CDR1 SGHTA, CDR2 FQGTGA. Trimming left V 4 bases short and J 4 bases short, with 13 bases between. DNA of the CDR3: TGTGCCAGCAGCTCCGTCGGGGTCGGCACTGAAGCTTTCTTT. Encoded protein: CASSSVGVGTEAFF.

The CDR3 sequence is CASSPTGPSGANVLTF. CDR3 nucleotide sequence: TGTGCCAGCAGCCCCACAGGGCCCTCTGGGGCCAACGTCCTGACTTTC. The J gene is TRBJ2-6, the V gene TRBV7-9, with D possibly TRBD1 on 6 matching bases. Deletions cut 5 bases from V and 0 bases from J, with 11 bases between. There are 16 residues in the CDR3. In germline, CDR1 is SEHNR, CDR2 FQNEAQ (reference sequence).

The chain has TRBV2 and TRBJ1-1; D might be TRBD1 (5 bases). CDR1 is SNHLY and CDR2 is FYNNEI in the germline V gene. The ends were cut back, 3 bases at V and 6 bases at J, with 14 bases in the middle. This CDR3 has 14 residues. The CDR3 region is CASSEGAVGPEAFF. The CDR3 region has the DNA TGTGCCAGCAGTGAGGGTGCGGTGGGGCCTGAAGCTTTCTTT. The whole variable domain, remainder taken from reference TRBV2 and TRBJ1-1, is EPEVTQTPSHQVTQMGQEVILRCVPISNHLYFYWYRQILGQKVEFLVSFYNNEISEKSEIFDDQFSVERPDGSNFTLKIRSTKLEDSAMYFCASSEGAVGPEAFFGQGTRLTVV.

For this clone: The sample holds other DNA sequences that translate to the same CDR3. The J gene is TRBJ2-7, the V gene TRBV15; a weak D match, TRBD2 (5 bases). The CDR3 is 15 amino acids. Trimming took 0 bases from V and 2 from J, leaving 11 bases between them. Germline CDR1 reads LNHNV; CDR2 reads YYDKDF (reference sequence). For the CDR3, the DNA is TGTGCCACCAGCAGAGATCCGGGGTCGACCTACGAGCAGTACTTC. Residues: CATSRDPGSTYEQYF.

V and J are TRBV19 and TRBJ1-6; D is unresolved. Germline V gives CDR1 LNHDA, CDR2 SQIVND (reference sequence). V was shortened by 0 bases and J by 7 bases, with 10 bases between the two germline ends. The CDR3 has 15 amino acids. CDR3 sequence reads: CASSIEQNRNSPLHF. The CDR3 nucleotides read TGTGCCAGTAGTATAGAACAGAACAGAAATTCACCCCTCCACTTT.

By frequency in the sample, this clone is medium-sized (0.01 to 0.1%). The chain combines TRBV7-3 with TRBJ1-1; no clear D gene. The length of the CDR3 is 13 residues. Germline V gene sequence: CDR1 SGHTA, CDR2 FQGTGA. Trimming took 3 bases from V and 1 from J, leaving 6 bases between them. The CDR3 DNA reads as TGTGCCAGCAGCTTTAACAGGAACACTGAAGCTTTCTTT. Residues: CASSFNRNTEAFF. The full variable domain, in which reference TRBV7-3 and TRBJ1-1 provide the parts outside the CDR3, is GAGVSQTPSNKVTEKGKYVELRCDPISGHTALYWYRQSLGQGPEFLIYFQGTGAADDSGLPNDRFFAVRPEGSVSTLKIQRTERGDSAVYLCASSFNRNTEAFFGQGTRLTVV.

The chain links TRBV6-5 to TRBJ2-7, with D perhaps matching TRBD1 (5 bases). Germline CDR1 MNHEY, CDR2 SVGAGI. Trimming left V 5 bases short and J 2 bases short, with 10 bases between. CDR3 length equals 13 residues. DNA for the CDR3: TGTGCCAGCAGTATGGACACCCCCTACGAGCAGTACTTC. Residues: CASSMDTPYEQYF.

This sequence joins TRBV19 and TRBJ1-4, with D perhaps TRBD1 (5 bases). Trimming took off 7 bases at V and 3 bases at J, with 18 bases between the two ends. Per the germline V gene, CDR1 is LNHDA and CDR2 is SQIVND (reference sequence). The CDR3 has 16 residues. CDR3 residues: CASKATAVGANEKLFF. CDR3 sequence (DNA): TGTGCCAGTAAAGCGACAGCGGTCGGGGCTAATGAAAAACTGTTTTTT.